Shown below are 26 T cell receptor beta chains from a single sample sequenced in a study of blood T cells in healthy people across ages. Using a J-beta primer mix together with a sample-barcoded 5' primer, a second PCR was run for roughly 6 to 12 cycles. TCRdb re-analysed the 5' RACE reads in MiXCR, keeping a single row per CDR3 protein. The profile covers about 1,500,000 distinct CDR3 sequences, with roughly 28% appearing a single time and over 7% taken by the ten largest. Material for sequencing was blood. These receptor sequences come from a woman in her 30s in good health.

This chain connects TRBV9 to TRBJ2-5; 10 bases fit TRBD2. V dropped 4 bases and J dropped 5; count of bases not matched to a gene: 8. The CDR3 is 15 amino acids. Germline V gene lookup returns CDR1 SGDLS and CDR2 YYNGEE. DNA for the CDR3: TGTGCCAGCAGCCAGGAGATAGCGGGAGGTGAGACCCAGTACTTC. It translates to CASSQEIAGGETQYF.

This clonotype appeared a single time. The rearrangement links TRBV7-2 to TRBJ1-5; possibly TRBD1 for D (5 bases). CDR1 and CDR2 from the germline V gene are SGHTA and FQGNSA. This CDR3 contains 15 residues. V was trimmed by 3 bases and J by 6 bases, leaving 15 bases between them. This CDR3 is CASSLGQGTGQPQHF. The DNA for the CDR3 is TGTGCCAGCAGCTTGGGCCAGGGAACAGGTCAGCCCCAGCATTTT. The full variable domain, rest sourced from reference TRBV7-2 and TRBJ1-5, is GAGVSQSPSNKVTEKGKDVELRCDPISGHTALYWYRQSLGQGLEFLIYFQGNSAPDKSGLPSDRFSAERTGGSVSTLTIQRTQQEDSAVYLCASSLGQGTGQPQHFGDGTRLSIL.

To note about this clonotype: At one of its ends the junction is not consistent with the germline gene, which may arise from a read error. CDR3: CASSFTGGVSGERFF. For the CDR3, the DNA is TGTGCCAGCAGCTTCACAGGGGGCGTATCCGGGGAGCGGTTTTTT. The chain carries TRBV7-3 and TRBJ2-2, with TRBD1 matching 9 bases. CDR1 is SGHTA, CDR2 FQGTGA, per germline. This CDR3 contains 15 residues. The full variable domain, in which reference TRBV7-3 and TRBJ2-2 provide the parts outside the CDR3, is GAGVSQTPSNKVTEKGKYVELRCDPISGHTALYWYRQSLGQGPEFLIYFQGTGAADDSGLPNDRFFAVRPEGSVSTLKIQRTERGDSAVYLCASSFTGGVSGERFFGEGSRLTVL.

The chain couples TRBV7-8 to TRBJ1-6; 7 bases align to TRBD1. The V gene's germline CDR1 is SGHVS and CDR2 FQNEAQ. The CDR3 spans 16 residues. J gave up 11 bases and V 2 bases, and 12 bases lay outside the gene matches. Here the CDR3 reads CASSLNHNRQGPPLHF. Here the CDR3 DNA reads TGTGCCAGCAGCTTAAACCACAACAGACAGGGCCCACCCCTCCACTTT.

The genes are TRBV4-2 and TRBJ1-5; D is undetermined. Germline CDR1 reads LGHNA; CDR2 reads YNFKEQ. V was pared by 1 base and J by 1 base, with 8 bases between. The CDR3 sequence is 15 residues long. The CDR3 sequence: CASSQGLLSNQPQHF. In DNA form, the CDR3 reads TGTGCCAGCAGCCAAGGCTTATTAAGCAATCAGCCCCAGCATTTT.

The rearrangement joins TRBV27 to TRBJ2-2, with a weak D call TRBD1 (6 bases). V shed 3 bases and J shed 1 base, with 15 bases lying between them. This CDR3 comprises 17 residues. Germline V gives CDR1 MNHEY, CDR2 SMNVEV (reference sequence). CDR3 in DNA: TGTGCCAGCAGTTTCATCATTTCAGGGGTGAACACCGGGGAGCTGTTTTTT. This translates into CASSFIISGVNTGELFF.

The chain uses TRBV7-2 and TRBJ1-4, with TRBD1 matching over 9 bases. Germline lookup yields CDR1 SGHTA and CDR2 FQGNSA. Unmatched junction bases numbered 7, after V lost 5 bases and J lost 3 bases. CDR3 length: 16 amino acids. The DNA for the CDR3 is TGTGCCAGCAGCCCAGGGACAGGGCGGGCTAATGAAAAACTGTTTTTT. Residues: CASSPGTGRANEKLFF.

The rearrangement joins TRBV19 to TRBJ2-6, with D perhaps TRBD1 (6 bases). CDR1 is LNHDA and CDR2 is SQIVND in the germline V gene (reference sequence). This CDR3 contains 17 residues. The germline V and J ends were trimmed by 4 bases and 0 bases, with 13 bases remaining between them. CDR3 nucleotide sequence: TGTGCCAGTAGTAACGACAGGATCCGCTCTGGGGCCAACGTCCTGACTTTC. This codes for CASSNDRIRSGANVLTF.

This clonotype occurred many times. This chain uses TRBV2 with TRBJ2-7; 7 nucleotides agree with TRBD1. The J segment lost 4 bases and the V segment lost 6 bases, leaving 9 bases of the junction unmatched. Per the germline V gene, CDR1 is SNHLY and CDR2 is FYNNEI. This CDR3 comprises 14 residues. The CDR3 spells CASSLTDRVYEQYF. CDR3 sequence (DNA): TGTGCCAGCAGCCTGACCGACAGGGTTTACGAGCAGTACTTC. The variable domain in full, completed from reference TRBV2 and TRBJ2-7, reads EPEVTQTPSHQVTQMGQEVILRCVPISNHLYFYWYRQILGQKVEFLVSFYNNEISEKSEIFDDQFSVERPDGSNFTLKIRSTKLEDSAMYFCASSLTDRVYEQYFGPGTRLTVT.

This clonotype has only one observation. A much larger clonotype is one base distant, so this may be a read error. CDR3 in amino acids: CASSRERRTGELFF. Written as DNA, the CDR3 is TGTGCCAGCAGCCGAGAGCGGCGGACCGGGGAGCTGTTTTTT. The rearrangement links TRBV4-2 to TRBJ2-2; D may be TRBD2 (5 bases). Germline CDR1 and CDR2: LGHNA and YNFKEQ. This CDR3 is built from 14 residues. The ends were cut back, 4 bases at V and 5 bases at J, with 11 bases in the middle.

Remarks on this clonotype: This may arise from a read error, as a much more abundant clone is one base away. The chain recombines TRBV5-1 with TRBJ2-3, with 7 bases that match TRBD1. CDR1 is SGHRS, CDR2 YFSETQ, per germline. The CDR3 contains 15 residues. CDR3 coding DNA: TGCGCCGGCAGCAAACAGGGGCTCCTCACAGATACGCAGTATTTT. Translation: CAGSKQGLLTDTQYF.

J is TRBJ1-2 and V is TRBV14; TRBD1 is a possible D gene (5 bases). Between the trimmed V and J ends, which lost 1 base and 7 bases, there was a span of 13 bases. Germline V gene lookup returns CDR1 SGHDN and CDR2 FVKESK. This CDR3 contains 14 residues. CDR3 coding DNA: TGTGCCAGCAGCCAAGCTCGGGGGAGCTCTGGCTACACCTTC. This gives the protein CASSQARGSSGYTF.

This clonotype has only a few counts. This chain uses TRBV5-5 with TRBJ1-4, with 10 bases matching TRBD1. J gave up 8 bases and V 0 bases, and 4 bases lay outside the gene matches. The CDR3 runs 15 residues. Germline CDR1 SGHKS, CDR2 YYEKEE (reference sequence). DNA for the CDR3: TGTGCCAGCAGCTTGGGTCGGACAGGGGGGGAAAAACTGTTTTTT. Translation: CASSLGRTGGEKLFF. The variable domain in full, with the rest retrieved from reference TRBV5-5 and TRBJ1-4, is DAGVTQSPTHLIKTRGQQVTLRCSPISGHKSVSWYQQVLGQGPQFIFQYYEKEERGRGNFPDRFSARQFPNYSSELNVNALLLGDSALYLCASSLGRTGGEKLFFGSGTQLSVL.

The chain uses TRBV4-2 and TRBJ2-7; TRBD1 might be the D (5 bases). V was pared by 0 bases and J by 4 bases, with 7 bases between. The CDR3 runs 13 residues. Germline CDR1 LGHNA, CDR2 YNFKEQ. CDR3 amino acids: CASSQEGEYEQYF. The CDR3 DNA is TGTGCCAGCAGCCAAGAAGGGGAATACGAGCAGTACTTC.

The sample holds a few counts of this clonotype. At one boundary the junction diverges from the germline segment, which might be a read error. This sequence joins TRBV12-3 or TRBV12-4 and TRBJ1-2; 8 nucleotides agree with TRBD1. The CDR3 is made up of 13 amino acids. CDR3 nucleotides: TGTGTCAGCAGTTCCCGGACAGGGAATGGCTACACCTTC. This codes for CVSSSRTGNGYTF.

V usage is TRBV14 and J usage is TRBJ1-2; TRBD1 matches 7 bases. Germline CDR1 reads SGHDN; CDR2 reads FVKESK. The CDR3 covers 16 residues. Trimming at V came to 4 bases and at J to 4 bases, leaving 12 bases not matched to a gene. CDR3 DNA sequence: TGTGCCAGCAGCCTAGCAGGGACAGAGGCCCCCTATGGCTACACCTTC. It yields the protein CASSLAGTEAPYGYTF. The full variable domain, in which reference TRBV14 and TRBJ1-2 provide the parts outside the CDR3, is EAGVTQFPSHSVIEKGQTVTLRCDPISGHDNLYWYRRVMGKEIKFLLHFVKESKQDESGMPNNRFLAERTGGTYSTLKVQPAELEDSGVYFCASSLAGTEAPYGYTFGSGTRLTVV.

The chain employs TRBV7-9 and TRBJ2-5, with TRBD2 identical over 8 bases. Germline loops: CDR1 SEHNR, CDR2 FQNEAQ (reference sequence). Losses at the gene ends were 3 bases for V and 0 bases for J; bases not matched to a gene: 6. This CDR3 has 16 residues. CDR3 nucleotides: TGTGCCAGCAGCTTCGGGGGGGACCCGTACCAAGAGACCCAGTACTTC. Amino acid sequence: CASSFGGDPYQETQYF.

This clonotype has a handful of counts. J is TRBJ2-3 and V is TRBV5-1; the D is unclear. Trimming left V 0 bases short and J 3 bases short, with 14 bases between. The CDR3 sequence is 16 residues long. Germline V gene data show CDR1 as SGHRS and CDR2 as YFSETQ. In DNA form, the CDR3 reads TGCGCCAGCAGCTTGGCTACCGGGTATAGGACAGATACGCAGTATTTT. It encodes CASSLATGYRTDTQYF. The full variable domain, rest sourced from reference TRBV5-1 and TRBJ2-3, is KAGVTQTPRYLIKTRGQQVTLSCSPISGHRSVSWYQQTPGQGLQFLFEYFSETQRNKGNFPGRFSGRQFSNSRSEMNVSTLELGDSALYLCASSLATGYRTDTQYFGPGTRLTVL.

The CDR3 reads CASRPKFFPTAEHGELFF. The CDR3 DNA is TGTGCCAGCAGACCGAAATTCTTCCCGACGGCTGAGCACGGGGAGCTGTTTTTT. The V call is TRBV21-1, the J call TRBJ2-2; the DNA was not used to check the table's D call, TRBD1. TRBV21-1 counts as a pseudogene. This CDR3 has 18 amino acids.

This clonotype was seen a few times. This chain connects TRBV12-5 to TRBJ2-3; no clear D. This CDR3 spans 16 amino acids. Between the trimmed V and J ends, which lost 3 bases and 0 bases, there was a span of 13 bases. The germline V gene encodes CDR1 LGHNT and CDR2 FRNRAP. The CDR3 loop is CASGFGPLPSTDTQYF. The CDR3 DNA follows: TGTGCTAGTGGTTTCGGCCCCCTCCCTAGCACAGATACGCAGTATTTT.

The chain's CDR3 is CASQGLGETQYF. DNA of the CDR3: TGTGCCAGCCAGGGGCTTGGGGAGACCCAGTACTTC. J is TRBJ2-5 and V is TRBV12-3 or TRBV12-4; weak D call: TRBD1 (6 bases). V dropped 8 bases and J dropped 5 bases, with 12 bases sitting between them. The CDR3 extends over 12 amino acids.

This clonotype was counted between two and nine times. The chain recombines TRBV2 with TRBJ1-5; TRBD1 is a possible D gene (6 bases). Germline CDR1 is SNHLY and CDR2 is FYNNEI. The V end lost 10 bases, the J end lost 1 base, and 17 bases lay between the germline ends. The CDR3 sequence is 15 residues long. CDR3 in DNA: TGTGCCACCCAAGCAGCGGGGACAAGCAATCAGCCCCAGCATTTT. Protein: CATQAAGTSNQPQHF.

This clonotype turned up a few times. V is TRBV12-3 or TRBV12-4 and J is TRBJ2-5; the D gene is possibly TRBD1 (5 bases). V lost 11 bases to trimming and J lost 1 base, with 11 bases between them. This CDR3 is 12 amino acids long. The CDR3 sequence is CAASTAQETQYF. In nucleotides, the CDR3 is TGTGCCGCCTCGACAGCCCAAGAGACCCAGTACTTC.

This clonotype was seen a few times. The chain carries TRBV4-2 and TRBJ2-3; 10 positions match TRBD2. Germline V gene lookup returns CDR1 LGHNA and CDR2 YNFKEQ. The J segment lost 4 bases and the V segment lost 5 bases, leaving 6 bases of the junction unmatched. CDR3 size: 15 residues. CDR3 in amino acids: CASSALAGVPDTQYF. CDR3 nucleotide sequence: TGTGCCAGCAGCGCCCTAGCGGGGGTTCCAGATACGCAGTATTTT.

This clonotype was observed many times. V usage is TRBV20-1 and J usage is TRBJ2-7; D perhaps matches TRBD2 (5 bases). V was shortened by 1 base and J by 5 bases, with 18 bases between the two germline ends. The CDR3 totals 15 residues. In germline, CDR1 is DFQATT, CDR2 SNEGSKA (reference sequence). The CDR3 region is CSARGRALRSNEQYF. CDR3 in DNA: TGCAGTGCTAGAGGGCGGGCCCTTAGGTCCAACGAGCAGTACTTC.

In regard to this clonotype: One end of the junction does not line up with germline, which may come from a read error. The genes are TRBV7-9 and TRBJ1-2, with D hard to call. The CDR3 length is 15 residues. Looked up from germline, CDR1 is SEHNR and CDR2 is FQNEAQ (reference sequence). DNA for the CDR3: TGTGCCAGCAGCTTCCGGGCCCAGGAAAACTATGGCCACACCTTC. Protein sequence: CASSFRAQENYGHTF.